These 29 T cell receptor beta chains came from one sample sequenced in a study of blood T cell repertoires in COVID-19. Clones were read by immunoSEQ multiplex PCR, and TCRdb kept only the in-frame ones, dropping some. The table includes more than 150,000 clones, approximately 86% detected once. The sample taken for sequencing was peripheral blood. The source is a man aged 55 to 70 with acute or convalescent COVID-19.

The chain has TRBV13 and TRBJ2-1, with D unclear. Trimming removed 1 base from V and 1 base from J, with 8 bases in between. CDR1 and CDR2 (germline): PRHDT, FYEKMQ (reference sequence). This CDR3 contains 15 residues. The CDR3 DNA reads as TGTGCCAGCAGCTTAGTTGCGGAATCCTACAATGAGCAGTTCTTC. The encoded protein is CASSLVAESYNEQFF.

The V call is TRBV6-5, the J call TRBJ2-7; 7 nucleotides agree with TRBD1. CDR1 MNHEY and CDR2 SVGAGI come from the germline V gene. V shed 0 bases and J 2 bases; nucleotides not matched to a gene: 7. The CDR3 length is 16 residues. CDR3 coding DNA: TGTGCCAGCAGTTACTCGACAGGGAAGTTGACCTACGAGCAGTACTTC. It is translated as CASSYSTGKLTYEQYF.

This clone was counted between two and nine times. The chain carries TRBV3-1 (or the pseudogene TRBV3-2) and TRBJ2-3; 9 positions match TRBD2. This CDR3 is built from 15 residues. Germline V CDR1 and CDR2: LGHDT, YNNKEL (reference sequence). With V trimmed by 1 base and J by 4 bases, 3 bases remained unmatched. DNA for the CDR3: TGTGCCAGCAGCCAAGGCGGGAGGGGTGCAGATACGCAGTATTTT. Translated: CASSQGGRGADTQYF.

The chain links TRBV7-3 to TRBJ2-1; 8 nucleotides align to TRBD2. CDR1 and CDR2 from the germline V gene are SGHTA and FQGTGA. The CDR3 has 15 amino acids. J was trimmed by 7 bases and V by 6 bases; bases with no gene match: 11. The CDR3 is CASSLQWRGVNEQFF. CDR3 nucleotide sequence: TGTGCCAGCAGTCTACAATGGCGGGGGGTTAATGAGCAGTTCTTC.

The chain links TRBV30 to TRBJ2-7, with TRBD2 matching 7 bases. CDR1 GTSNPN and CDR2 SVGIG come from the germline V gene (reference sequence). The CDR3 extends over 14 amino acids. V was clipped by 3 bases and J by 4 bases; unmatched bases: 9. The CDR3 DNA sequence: TGTGCCTGGAGGGAGACCGGGACTATGTACGAGCAGTACTTC. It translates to CAWRETGTMYEQYF.

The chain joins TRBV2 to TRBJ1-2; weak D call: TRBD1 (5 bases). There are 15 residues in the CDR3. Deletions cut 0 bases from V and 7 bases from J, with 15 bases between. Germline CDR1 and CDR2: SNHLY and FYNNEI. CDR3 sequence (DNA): TGTGCCAGCAGTGAAGCTTCCGGACAATTAATTGGCTACACCTTC. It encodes CASSEASGQLIGYTF.

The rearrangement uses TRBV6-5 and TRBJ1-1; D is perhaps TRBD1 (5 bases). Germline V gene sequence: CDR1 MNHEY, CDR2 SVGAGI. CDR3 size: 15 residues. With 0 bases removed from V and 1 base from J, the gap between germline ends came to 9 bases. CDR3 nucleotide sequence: TGTGCCAGCAGTTACTCGGAGGGGCGGAACACTGAAGCTTTCTTT. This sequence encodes CASSYSEGRNTEAFF.

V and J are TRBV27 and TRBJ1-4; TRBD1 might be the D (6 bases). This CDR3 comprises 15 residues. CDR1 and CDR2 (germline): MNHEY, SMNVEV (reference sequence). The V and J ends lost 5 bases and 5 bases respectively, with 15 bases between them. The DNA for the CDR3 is TGTGCCAGCAGTCGGACAGACCCAAGGAATGAAAAACTGTTTTTT. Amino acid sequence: CASSRTDPRNEKLFF.

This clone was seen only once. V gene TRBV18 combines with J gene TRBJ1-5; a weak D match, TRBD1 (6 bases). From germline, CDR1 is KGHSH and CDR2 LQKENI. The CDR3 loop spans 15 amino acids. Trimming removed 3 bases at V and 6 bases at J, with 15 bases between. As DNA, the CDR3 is TGTGCCAGCTCACCGGACAGCCCGGGGGGTCAGCCCCAGCATTTT. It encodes CASSPDSPGGQPQHF. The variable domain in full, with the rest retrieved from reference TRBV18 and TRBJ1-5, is NAGVMQNPRHLVRRRGQEARLRCSPMKGHSHVYWYRQLPEEGLKFMVYLQKENIIDESGMPKERFSAEFPKEGPSILRIQQVVRGDSAAYFCASSPDSPGGQPQHFGDGTRLSIL.

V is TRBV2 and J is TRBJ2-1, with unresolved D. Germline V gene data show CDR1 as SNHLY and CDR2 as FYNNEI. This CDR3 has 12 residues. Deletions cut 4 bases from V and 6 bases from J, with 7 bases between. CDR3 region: CASSVNTNEQFF. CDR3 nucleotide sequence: TGTGCCAGCAGTGTAAACACCAATGAGCAGTTCTTC. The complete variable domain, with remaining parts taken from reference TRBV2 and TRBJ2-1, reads EPEVTQTPSHQVTQMGQEVILRCVPISNHLYFYWYRQILGQKVEFLVSFYNNEISEKSEIFDDQFSVERPDGSNFTLKIRSTKLEDSAMYFCASSVNTNEQFFGPGTRLTVL.

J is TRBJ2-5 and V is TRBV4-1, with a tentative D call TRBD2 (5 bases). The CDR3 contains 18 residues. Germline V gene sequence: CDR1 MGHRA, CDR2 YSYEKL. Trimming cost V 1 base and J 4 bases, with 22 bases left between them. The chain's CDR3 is CASSQGPPKRLPPETQYF. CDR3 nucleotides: TGCGCCAGCAGCCAAGGACCTCCCAAGCGGCTGCCCCCAGAGACCCAGTACTTC.

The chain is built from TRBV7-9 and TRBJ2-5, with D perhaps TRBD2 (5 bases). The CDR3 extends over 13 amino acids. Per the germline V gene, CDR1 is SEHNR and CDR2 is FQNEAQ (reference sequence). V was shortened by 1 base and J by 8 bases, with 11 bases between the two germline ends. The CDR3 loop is CASSLGGPITQYF. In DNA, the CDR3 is TGTGCCAGCAGCTTAGGCGGGCCTATTACCCAGTACTTC.

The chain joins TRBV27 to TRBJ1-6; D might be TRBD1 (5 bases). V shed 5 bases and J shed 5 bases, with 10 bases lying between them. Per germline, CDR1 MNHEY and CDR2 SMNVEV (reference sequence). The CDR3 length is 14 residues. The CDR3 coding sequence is TGTGCCAGCAGTCCCAGGGTTGATAATTCACCCCTCCACTTT. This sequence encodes CASSPRVDNSPLHF.

The CDR3 loop is CASSLKSGSVEQYF. The CDR3 DNA reads TGTGCCAGCAGCCTTAAAAGCGGGAGCGTCGAGCAGTACTTC. The chain joins TRBV3-1 (or the pseudogene TRBV3-2) to TRBJ2-7; TRBD2 agrees at 8 bases. In germline, CDR1 is LGHDT, CDR2 YNNKEL (reference sequence). The CDR3 spans 14 residues. V gave up 4 bases and J gave up 6 bases; unmatched junction bases: 8.

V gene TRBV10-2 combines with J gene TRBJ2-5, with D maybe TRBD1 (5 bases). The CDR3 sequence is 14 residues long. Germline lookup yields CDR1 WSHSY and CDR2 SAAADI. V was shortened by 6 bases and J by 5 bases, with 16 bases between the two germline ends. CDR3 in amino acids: CASRITGGVETQYF. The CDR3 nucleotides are TGCGCCAGCAGGATCACAGGTGGGGTGGAGACCCAGTACTTC.

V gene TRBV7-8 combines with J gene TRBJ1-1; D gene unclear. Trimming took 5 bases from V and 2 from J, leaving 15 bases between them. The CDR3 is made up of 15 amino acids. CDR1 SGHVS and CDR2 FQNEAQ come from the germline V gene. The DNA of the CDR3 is TGTGCCAGCAGCATATCCGGTGTTAGAAACACTGAAGCTTTCTTT. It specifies CASSISGVRNTEAFF. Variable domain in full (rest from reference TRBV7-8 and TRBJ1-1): GAGVSQSPRYKVAKRGQDVALRCDPISGHVSLFWYQQALGQGPEFLTYFQNEAQLDKSGLPSDRFFAERPEGSVSTLKIQRTQQEDSAVYLCASSISGVRNTEAFFGQGTRLTVV.

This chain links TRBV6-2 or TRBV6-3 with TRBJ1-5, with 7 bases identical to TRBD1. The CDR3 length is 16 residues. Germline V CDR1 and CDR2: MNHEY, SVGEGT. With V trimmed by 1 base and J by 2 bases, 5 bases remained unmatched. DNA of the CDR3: TGTGCCAGCAGTTACTTAGACAGGGCTGGCAATCAGCCCCAGCATTTT. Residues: CASSYLDRAGNQPQHF.

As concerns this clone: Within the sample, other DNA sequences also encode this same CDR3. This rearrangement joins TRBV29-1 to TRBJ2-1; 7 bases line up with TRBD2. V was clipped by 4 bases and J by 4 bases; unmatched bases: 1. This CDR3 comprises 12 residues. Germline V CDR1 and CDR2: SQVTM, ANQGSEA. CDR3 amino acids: CSVASGYNEQFF. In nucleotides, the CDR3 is TGCAGCGTTGCTAGCGGATACAATGAGCAGTTCTTC.

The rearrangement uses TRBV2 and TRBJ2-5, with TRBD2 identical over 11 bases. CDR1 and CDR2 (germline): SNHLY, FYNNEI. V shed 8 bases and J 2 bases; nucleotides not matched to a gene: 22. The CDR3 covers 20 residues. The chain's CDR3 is CASRRMLLAGGPRWQETQYF. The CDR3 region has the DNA TGTGCCAGCCGTCGCATGCTTCTAGCGGGAGGCCCGAGGTGGCAAGAGACCCAGTACTTC.

The CDR3 nucleotides read TGTGCCAGCAGCCCGATTTGGGGGACAAGTCAGCCCCAGCATTTT. It translates to CASSPIWGTSQPQHF. The chain has TRBV6-5 and TRBJ1-5; maybe TRBD1 (6 bases). The germline V gene encodes CDR1 MNHEY and CDR2 SVGAGI. The CDR3 contains 15 residues. The V end lost 6 bases, the J end lost 6 bases, and 18 bases lay between the germline ends.

The CDR3 DNA sequence: TGTGCCAGTAGGACCCCAGGGACAGGGCCCCACAATGAGCAGTTCTTC. Translating it yields CASRTPGTGPHNEQFF. The chain employs TRBV19 and TRBJ2-1; 9 nucleotides line up with TRBD1. Trimming took 6 bases from V and 5 from J; bases not matched to a gene: 11. This CDR3 contains 16 residues. CDR1 is LNHDA and CDR2 is SQIVND in the germline V gene (reference sequence).

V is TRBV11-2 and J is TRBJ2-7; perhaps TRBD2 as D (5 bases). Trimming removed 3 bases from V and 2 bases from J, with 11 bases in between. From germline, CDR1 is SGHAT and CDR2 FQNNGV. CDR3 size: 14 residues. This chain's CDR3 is CASSFPGKTYEQYF. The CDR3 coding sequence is TGTGCCAGCAGCTTTCCCGGGAAGACCTACGAGCAGTACTTC.

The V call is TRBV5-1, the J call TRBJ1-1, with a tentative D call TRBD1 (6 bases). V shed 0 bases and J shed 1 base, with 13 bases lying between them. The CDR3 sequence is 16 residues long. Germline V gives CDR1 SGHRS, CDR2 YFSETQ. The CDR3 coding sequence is TGCGCCAGCAGCTTGGCCGCCACAGGGCCGAACACTGAAGCTTTCTTT. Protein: CASSLAATGPNTEAFF.

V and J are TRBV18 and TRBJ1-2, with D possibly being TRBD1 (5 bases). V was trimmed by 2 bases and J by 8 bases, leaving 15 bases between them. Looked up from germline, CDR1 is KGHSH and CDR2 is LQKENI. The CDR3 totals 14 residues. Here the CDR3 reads CASSPGAGNGGYTF. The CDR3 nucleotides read TGTGCCAGCTCACCAGGGGCGGGAAACGGAGGCTACACCTTC.

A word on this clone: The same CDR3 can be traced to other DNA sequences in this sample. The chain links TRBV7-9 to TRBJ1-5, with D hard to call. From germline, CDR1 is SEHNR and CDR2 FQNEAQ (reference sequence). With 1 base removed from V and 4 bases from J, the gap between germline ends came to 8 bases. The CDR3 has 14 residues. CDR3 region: CASSLGTGNQPQHF. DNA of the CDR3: TGTGCCAGCAGCTTAGGGACGGGGAATCAGCCCCAGCATTTT.

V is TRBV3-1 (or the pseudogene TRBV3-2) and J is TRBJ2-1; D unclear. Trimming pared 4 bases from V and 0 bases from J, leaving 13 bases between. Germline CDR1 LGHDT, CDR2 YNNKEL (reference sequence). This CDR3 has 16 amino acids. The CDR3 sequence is CASSPLRFVSYNEQFF. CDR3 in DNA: TGTGCCAGCAGCCCACTGCGGTTCGTCTCCTACAATGAGCAGTTCTTC.

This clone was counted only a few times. The DNA of the CDR3 is TGTGCCAGCAGTTTTGGCGGACAGGGCAATGGCTACACCTTC. Translation gives CASSFGGQGNGYTF. This chain uses TRBV7-9 with TRBJ1-2, with 8 nucleotides matching TRBD1. Germline values: CDR1 SEHNR, CDR2 FQNEAQ (reference sequence). V trimming: 6 bases; J trimming: 6 bases; junction bases outside the gene matches: 9. The CDR3 sequence is 14 residues long.

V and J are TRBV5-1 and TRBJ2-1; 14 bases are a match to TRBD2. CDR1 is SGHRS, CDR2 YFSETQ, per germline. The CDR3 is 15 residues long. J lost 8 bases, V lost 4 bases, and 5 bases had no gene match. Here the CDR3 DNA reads TGCGCCAGCAGCGGGGGACTAGCGGGAGTCGATGAGCAGTTCTTC. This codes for CASSGGLAGVDEQFF.

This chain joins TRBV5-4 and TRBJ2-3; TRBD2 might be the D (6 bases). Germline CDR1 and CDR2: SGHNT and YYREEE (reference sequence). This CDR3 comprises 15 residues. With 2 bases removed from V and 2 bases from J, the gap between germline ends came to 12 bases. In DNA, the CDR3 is TGTGCCAGCAGCTTTGGAGGGGTAAACACAGATACGCAGTATTTT. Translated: CASSFGGVNTDTQYF.